Reported below is one T cell receptor beta chain. Its antigen is still unknown. Second-dose groups at about 4 or about 12 weeks were pooled. The data are from a study of T cell responses to AZD1222 COVID-19 vaccine. Study-level findings and limits: The donor group comprised mostly white British people and more females; the analysis possibly underestimated clonal diversity. With dominance at 160-218 and 743-854, vaccine-associated CD4 TCRs spanned spike. Sampling captured repertoires only after the peak T cell response.

Method: immunoSEQ multiplex PCR; TCRdb's copy keeps in-frame clones and lacks some. The sample holds nearly 200,000 clones; approximately 94% are singletons and the top ten take roughly 1%. The sample was peripheral blood, taken 28 days after the second AZD1222 dose. This sequence was found in an adult who received the AZD1222 COVID-19 vaccine.

The CDR3 DNA follows: TGTGCCAGCAGCTTTAGGGCTAGCCCGGGACTATCTCCCCCCGATGAGCAGTTCTTC. It translates to CASSFRASPGLSPPDEQFF. The rearrangement uses TRBV7-9 and TRBJ2-1; 7 nucleotides line up with TRBD2. Germline lookup yields CDR1 SEHNR and CDR2 FQNEAQ (reference sequence). The CDR3 length is 19 residues. With 3 bases clipped from V and 8 bases from J, the junction kept 22 bases outside the gene matches. The full variable domain, with the rest looked up from reference TRBV7-9 and TRBJ2-1, is DTGVSQNPRHKITKRGQNVTFRCDPISEHNRLYWYRQTLGQGPEFLTYFQNEAQLEKSRLLSDRFSAERPKGSFSTLEIQRTEQGDSAMYLCASSFRASPGLSPPDEQFFGPGTRLTVL.